This T cell receptor beta chain was identified in a study of OX40 agonist ivuxolimab in advanced cancers. For the study at large: Ivuxolimab, an antibody acting as an agonist of OX40 (CD134), was used to treat patients. Patients with hepatocellular carcinoma, melanoma, renal cell or head and neck cancer made up the dose-escalation patients. It was permissible to have had prior anti-PD-1, anti-PD-L1 or anti-CTLA-4 therapy, and approximately 41% had some.

Clones were sequenced by immunoSEQ multiplex PCR, and TCRdb holds only the in-frame ones, with some missing. The table shows fewer than 30,000 clones, with 88% occurring only once. The V gene's germline CDR1 is SSHAT and CDR2 FNYEAQ (reference sequence). The CDR3 has 15 residues. The V gene end was trimmed by 1 base and the J gene end by 2 bases; junction bases not matched to a gene: 5. The sequence was obtained from an adult with an advanced solid tumor such as melanoma, head and neck, liver or kidney cancer. The input for sequencing was CD4+ or CD8+ T cells sorted from blood, taken in a trial of the OX40 agonist ivuxolimab. The V call is TRBV7-7, the J call TRBJ2-7, with TRBD2 identical over 7 bases. In DNA, the CDR3 is TGTGCCAGCAGCTTAGGGGCTAGCGGTACCTACGAGCAGTACTTC. Translation: CASSLGASGTYEQYF.